The rows below give T cell receptor beta chains drawn from one sample of a study of identical twins. TCRdb used MiXCR to reprocess the 5' RACE reads, holding one entry per CDR3 protein. The sample holds roughly 540,000 distinct CDR3 sequences, less than 25% seen once. Another study also made use of these data, one on T cells expressing NK-cell markers.

Sequencing was done on a sample of CD4+ T cells sorted from blood. Receptor source: a woman aged 18-30 years in good health. The CDR3 runs from the conserved cysteine through the conserved F or W. The D gene is left open where the match is weak. Size is stated for part of the rows, as once, few or many counts, or as a class when the clone is expanded.

clone_size,v_call,j_call,d_call,cdr3_aa,cdr3_nt
NA,TRBV20-1,TRBJ2-7,NA,CSQQGGDRYEQYF,TGCAGTCAACAGGGAGGGGACCGCTACGAGCAGTACTTC
few,TRBV6-5,TRBJ1-2,NA,CASIGQEGYTF,TGTGCCAGCATTGGGCAGGAGGGCTACACCTTC
NA,TRBV5-6,TRBJ2-1,TRBD1,CASSTWTGRPRTSYNEQFF,TGTGCCAGCAGCACGTGGACAGGTCGCCCCCGAACCTCCTACAATGAGCAGTTCTTC
few,TRBV5-6,TRBJ2-2,NA,CASSLGTVNTGELFF,TGTGCCAGCAGCTTGGGGACGGTGAACACCGGGGAGCTGTTTTTT
NA,TRBV20-1,TRBJ2-1,NA,CSAIGRAEQFF,TGCAGTGCCATAGGGCGAGCAGAGCAGTTCTTC
NA,TRBV12-3/TRBV12-4,TRBJ2-5,TRBD1,CASSLGTGGQQETQYF,TGTGCCAGCAGTTTGGGGACAGGGGGCCAACAAGAGACCCAGTACTTC
NA,TRBV12-3/TRBV12-4,TRBJ1-6,TRBD1,CASSSRDRELSSPLHF,TGTGCCAGCAGCTCCCGGGACAGAGAGCTTAGTTCACCCCTCCACTTT
many,TRBV6-1,TRBJ2-5,TRBD1,CASRTGVEETQYF,TGTGCCAGCAGAACAGGGGTGGAAGAGACCCAGTACTTC
NA,TRBV5-1,TRBJ2-3,TRBD2,CASRLAGAIDTQYF,TGCGCCAGCAGGTTAGCGGGAGCGATAGATACGCAGTATTTT
few,TRBV20-1,TRBJ1-4,NA,CSAIRMGREKLFF,TGCAGTGCTATTCGGATGGGGAGAGAAAAACTGTTTTTT
few,TRBV20-1,TRBJ2-5,NA,CSARVYGSGLETQYF,TGCAGTGCTAGAGTCTACGGTTCCGGGCTAGAGACCCAGTACTTC
NA,TRBV7-2,TRBJ2-1,TRBD2,CASSLWDSGSNEQFF,TGTGCCAGCAGCTTATGGGATAGCGGGAGCAATGAGCAGTTCTTC
NA,TRBV2,TRBJ2-1,NA,CASSEAQLATYNEQFF,TGTGCCAGCAGTGAAGCGCAACTCGCAACCTACAATGAGCAGTTCTTC
NA,TRBV10-3,TRBJ2-3,NA,CAIRGASTDTQYF,TGTGCCATCAGAGGCGCGAGCACAGATACGCAGTATTTT
NA,TRBV2,TRBJ1-2,NA,CASSLGGQYYGYTF,TGTGCCAGCAGTCTCGGGGGGCAGTACTATGGCTACACCTTC
NA,TRBV5-6,TRBJ2-5,NA,CASSPPFESNTMGTQYF,TGTGCCAGCAGTCCCCCCTTTGAGAGCAATACTATGGGGACCCAGTACTTC
many,TRBV5-1,TRBJ2-3,NA,CASREPSTDTQYF,TGCGCCAGCAGAGAGCCTAGCACAGATACGCAGTATTTT
NA,TRBV20-1,TRBJ1-1,NA,CSARVPTGRVGTEAFF,TGCAGTGCTAGAGTTCCCACAGGCCGCGTGGGCACTGAAGCTTTCTTT
NA,TRBV20-1,TRBJ2-5,TRBD2,CSAFLSGGETQYF,TGCAGTGCCTTCCTAAGCGGGGGAGAGACCCAGTACTTC
many,TRBV20-1,TRBJ1-2,TRBD1,CSAWTGVYGYTF,TGCAGTGCTTGGACAGGGGTCTATGGCTACACCTTC
few,TRBV30,TRBJ2-1,NA,CAWSALGRSSNEQFF,TGTGCCTGGAGTGCCCTGGGAAGGTCATCCAATGAGCAGTTCTTC
few,TRBV9,TRBJ2-1,TRBD2,CASSVALAGYNEQFF,TGTGCCAGCAGCGTAGCTTTAGCGGGTTACAATGAGCAGTTCTTC
NA,TRBV15,TRBJ1-1,NA,CATSREMDGYEAFF,TGTGCCACCAGCCGAGAGATGGACGGATATGAAGCTTTCTTT
few,TRBV20-1,TRBJ1-4,NA,CSAPRQGWEKLFF,TGCAGTGCCCCCCGGCAGGGCTGGGAAAAACTGTTTTTT
few,TRBV20-1,TRBJ2-7,TRBD2,CSARGGAHEQYF,TGCAGTGCTCGCGGGGGGGCCCATGAGCAGTACTTC
few,TRBV28,TRBJ2-1,TRBD2,CASSSPLTSGTNNEQFF,TGTGCCAGCAGTTCGCCTTTGACTAGCGGAACCAACAATGAGCAGTTCTTC
few,TRBV6-1,TRBJ1-1,NA,CASSRSFLNTEAFF,TGTGCCAGCAGTCGGAGCTTCCTGAACACTGAAGCTTTCTTT
NA,TRBV29-1,TRBJ1-1,TRBD1,CSVGGQGWGTEAFF,TGCAGCGTTGGCGGACAGGGCTGGGGCACTGAAGCTTTCTTT
NA,TRBV2,TRBJ2-5,NA,CASSRGMSGQETQYF,TGTGCCAGCAGCCGAGGGATGTCAGGGCAAGAGACCCAGTACTTC
NA,TRBV6-5,TRBJ2-1,NA,CASSYRLRGRPEQFF,TGTGCCAGCAGTTACAGGTTGCGGGGACGCCCTGAGCAGTTCTTC
NA,TRBV7-2,TRBJ2-7,NA,CASRIALDYEQYF,TGTGCCAGCCGCATAGCGCTTGACTACGAGCAGTACTTC
few,TRBV15,TRBJ2-1,NA,CATSRRGRINYSYNEQFF,TGTGCCACCAGCAGACGGGGTAGGATCAACTACTCCTACAATGAGCAGTTCTTC
NA,TRBV5-1,TRBJ2-7,NA,CASSYGMAYEQYF,TGCGCCAGCAGCTACGGGATGGCCTACGAGCAGTACTTC
NA,TRBV10-3,TRBJ1-5,NA,CASKGDPNQPQHF,TGTGCCTCTAAGGGGGACCCCAATCAGCCCCAGCATTTT
many,TRBV10-3,TRBJ2-1,TRBD2,CAIKPSGMGSEGDEQFF,TGTGCCATCAAGCCTAGCGGGATGGGTTCGGAGGGCGATGAGCAGTTCTTC
NA,TRBV20-1,TRBJ2-7,TRBD2,CSAPGTTTYEQYF,TGCAGTGCCCCAGGGACTACCACCTACGAGCAGTACTTC
once,TRBV11-1,TRBJ2-6,TRBD1,CASSPRQGHIAGANVLTF,TGTGCCAGCAGCCCCCGACAGGGCCACATCGCTGGGGCCAACGTCCTGACTTTC
NA,TRBV7-3,TRBJ2-1,TRBD2,CASSLNAGGLNEQFF,TGTGCCAGCAGCTTAAACGCGGGGGGGCTCAATGAGCAGTTCTTC
NA,TRBV12-3/TRBV12-4,TRBJ2-5,NA,CASSRSGKGTQYF,TGTGCCAGCAGTCGCTCAGGGAAGGGGACCCAGTACTTC
NA,TRBV7-2,TRBJ2-7,TRBD2,CASSITGTSTYEQYF,TGTGCCAGCAGCATAACCGGGACTAGTACCTACGAGCAGTACTTC
NA,TRBV20-1,TRBJ2-2,TRBD2,CSARGLAGGFNTGELFF,TGCAGTGCCCGGGGACTAGCGGGGGGCTTTAACACCGGGGAGCTGTTTTTT
NA,TRBV20-1,TRBJ2-3,NA,CSARAGPAQYTQYF,TGCAGTGCTAGAGCGGGCCCGGCGCAGTATACGCAGTATTTT
many,TRBV5-1,TRBJ2-7,TRBD1,CASSLTLTGGNYEQYF,TGCGCCAGCAGCTTAACCCTGACAGGGGGAAACTACGAGCAGTACTTC
NA,TRBV20-1,TRBJ2-3,NA,CCARDPTIKRLDTQYF,TGCTGTGCTAGAGATCCAACCATCAAGAGGCTGGATACGCAGTATTTT
few,TRBV3-1,TRBJ2-7,NA,CASSRMTLYEQYF,TGTGCCAGCAGCCGGATGACTCTTTACGAGCAGTACTTC
few,TRBV4-3,TRBJ1-2,TRBD1,CASSIGTANYGYTF,TGCGCCAGCAGCATAGGGACAGCTAACTATGGCTACACCTTC
few,TRBV6-1,TRBJ1-1,NA,CASRSIPMNTEAFF,TGTGCCAGCCGGTCCATTCCTATGAACACTGAAGCTTTCTTT
NA,TRBV5-1,TRBJ2-3,TRBD2,CASSSAGTSAAGTQYF,TGCGCCAGCAGCTCAGCCGGGACTAGCGCCGCTGGTACGCAGTATTTT